The TCR beta chain described here comes from a study of shared clonotypes between healthy human individuals. CD8 cells regarded as naive lacked CD45RO, were positively chosen for CCR7, and omitted terminally differentiated effector memory CD45RA+ cells. TCRdb keeps only in-frame clones here, not all; method: immunoSEQ multiplex PCR. The profile shows about 2.2 million clones, about 92% of them singletons. The CDR3 runs to 14 residues. Germline CDR1 reads SGHTA; CDR2 reads FQGTGA. Trimming removed 3 bases at V and 1 base at J, with 10 bases between. The origin of this receptor is a man younger than 35 in good health. Some clones in this sample may be carry-over from other donors' samples. This chain uses TRBV7-3 with TRBJ2-7, with D tentatively TRBD2 (6 bases). Sequencing was carried out using naive CD8+ T cells from PBMCs. CDR3 protein: CASSFGGTSYEQYF. CDR3 DNA sequence: TGTGCCAGCAGCTTCGGCGGGACTTCCTACGAGCAGTACTTC.